One T cell receptor beta chain is described in this entry. Its antigen is not identified. Treatment described: roughly ten-day PBMC culture with coronavirus spike peptide pools or control peptides (ViraFEST assay). Scientists separated out CD4+ T cells through negative selection following 10 days in culture. With the Oncomine TCR Beta short-read assay, DNA from cultured CD4+ T cells was sequenced. Investigators isolated genomic DNA from cultured CD4+ T cells. In TCRdb, the PCR reads were re-called with MiXCR into one record per CDR3 protein. The sample lists roughly 16,000 distinct CDR3 sequences, around 55% seen once, with approximately 32% in the top ten. This sample was included in a study of vaccination and CD4 T cells after COVID-19. Looking at the study overall: Convalescent persons amounted to six males plus four females, two of whom were Hispanic.

Trimming removed 1 base at V and 2 bases at J, with 10 bases between. Germline CDR1 and CDR2: LNHDA and SQIVND (reference sequence). The CDR3 has 15 amino acids. This receptor was taken from a human donor with COVID-19. The material was cultured CD4+ T cells from blood, obtained after SARS-CoV-2 vaccination. The rearrangement links TRBV19 to TRBJ2-3; possibly TRBD2 for D (7 bases). The chain's CDR3 is CASSIAGDYTDTQYF. The CDR3, as DNA: TGTGCCAGTAGTATAGCAGGGGACTACACAGATACGCAGTATTTT. Complete variable domain (other parts from reference TRBV19 and TRBJ2-3): DGGITQSPKYLFRKEGQNVTLSCEQNLNHDAMYWYRQDPGQGLRLIYYSQIVNDFQKGDIAEGYSVSREKKESFPLTVTSAQKNPTAFYLCASSIAGDYTDTQYFGPGTRLTVL.